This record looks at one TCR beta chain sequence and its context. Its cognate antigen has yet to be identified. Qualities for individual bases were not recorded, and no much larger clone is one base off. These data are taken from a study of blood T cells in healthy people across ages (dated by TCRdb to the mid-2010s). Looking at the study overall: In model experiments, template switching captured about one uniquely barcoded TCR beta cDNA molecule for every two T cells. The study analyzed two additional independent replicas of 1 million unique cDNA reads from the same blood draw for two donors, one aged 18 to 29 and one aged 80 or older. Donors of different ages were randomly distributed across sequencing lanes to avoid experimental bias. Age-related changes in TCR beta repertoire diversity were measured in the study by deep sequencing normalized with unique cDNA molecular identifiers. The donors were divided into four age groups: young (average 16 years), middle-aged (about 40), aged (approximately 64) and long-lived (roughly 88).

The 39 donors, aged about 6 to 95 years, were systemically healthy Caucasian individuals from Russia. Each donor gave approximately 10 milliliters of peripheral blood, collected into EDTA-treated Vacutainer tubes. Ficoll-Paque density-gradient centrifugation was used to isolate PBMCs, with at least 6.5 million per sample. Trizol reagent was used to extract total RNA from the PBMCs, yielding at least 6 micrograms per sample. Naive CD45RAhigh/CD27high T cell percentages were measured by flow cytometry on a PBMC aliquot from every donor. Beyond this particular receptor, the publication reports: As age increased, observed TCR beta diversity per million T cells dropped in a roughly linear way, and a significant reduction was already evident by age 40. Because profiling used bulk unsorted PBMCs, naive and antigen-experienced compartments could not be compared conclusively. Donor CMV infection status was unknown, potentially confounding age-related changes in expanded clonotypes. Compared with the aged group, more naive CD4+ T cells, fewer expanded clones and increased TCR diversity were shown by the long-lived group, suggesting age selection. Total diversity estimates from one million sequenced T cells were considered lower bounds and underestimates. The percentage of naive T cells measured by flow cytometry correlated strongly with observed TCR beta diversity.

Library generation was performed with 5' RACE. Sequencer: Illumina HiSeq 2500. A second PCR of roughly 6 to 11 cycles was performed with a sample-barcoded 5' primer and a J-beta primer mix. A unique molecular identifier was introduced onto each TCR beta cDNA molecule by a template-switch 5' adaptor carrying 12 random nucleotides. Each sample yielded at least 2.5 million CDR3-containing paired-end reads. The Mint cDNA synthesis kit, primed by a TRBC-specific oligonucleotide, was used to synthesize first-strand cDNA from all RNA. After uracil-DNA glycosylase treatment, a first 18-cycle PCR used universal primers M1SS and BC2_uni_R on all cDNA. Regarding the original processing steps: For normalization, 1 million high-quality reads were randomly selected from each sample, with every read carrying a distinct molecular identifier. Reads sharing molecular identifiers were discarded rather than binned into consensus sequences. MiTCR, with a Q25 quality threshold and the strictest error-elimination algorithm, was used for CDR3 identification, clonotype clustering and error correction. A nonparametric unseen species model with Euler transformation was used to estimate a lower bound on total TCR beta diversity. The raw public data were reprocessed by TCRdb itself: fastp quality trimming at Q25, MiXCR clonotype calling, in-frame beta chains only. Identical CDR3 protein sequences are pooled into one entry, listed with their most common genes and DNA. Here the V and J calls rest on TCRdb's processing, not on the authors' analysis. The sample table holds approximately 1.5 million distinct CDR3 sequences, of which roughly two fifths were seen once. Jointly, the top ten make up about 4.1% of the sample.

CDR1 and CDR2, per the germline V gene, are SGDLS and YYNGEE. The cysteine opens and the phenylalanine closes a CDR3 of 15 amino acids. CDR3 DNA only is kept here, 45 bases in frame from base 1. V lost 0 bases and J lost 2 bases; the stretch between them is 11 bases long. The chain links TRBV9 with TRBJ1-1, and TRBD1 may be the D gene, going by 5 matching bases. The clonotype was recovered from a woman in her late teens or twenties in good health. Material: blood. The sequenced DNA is TGTGCCAGCAGCGTAGTCTCCGGGGCCAACACTGAAGCTTTCTTT. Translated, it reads CASSVVSGANTEAFF.